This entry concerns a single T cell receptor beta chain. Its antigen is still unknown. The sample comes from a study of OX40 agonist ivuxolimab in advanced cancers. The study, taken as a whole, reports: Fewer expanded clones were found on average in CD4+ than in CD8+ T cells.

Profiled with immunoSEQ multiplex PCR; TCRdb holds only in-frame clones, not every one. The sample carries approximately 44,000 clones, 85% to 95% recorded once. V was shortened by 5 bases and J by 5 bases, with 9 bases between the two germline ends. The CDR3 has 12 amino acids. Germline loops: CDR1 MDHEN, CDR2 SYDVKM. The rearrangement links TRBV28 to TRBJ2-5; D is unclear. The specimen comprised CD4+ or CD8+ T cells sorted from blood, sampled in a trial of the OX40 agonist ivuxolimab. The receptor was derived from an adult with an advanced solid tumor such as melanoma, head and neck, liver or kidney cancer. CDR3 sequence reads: CASSDPPETQYF. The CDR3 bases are TGTGCCAGCAGTGACCCCCCGGAGACCCAGTACTTC.